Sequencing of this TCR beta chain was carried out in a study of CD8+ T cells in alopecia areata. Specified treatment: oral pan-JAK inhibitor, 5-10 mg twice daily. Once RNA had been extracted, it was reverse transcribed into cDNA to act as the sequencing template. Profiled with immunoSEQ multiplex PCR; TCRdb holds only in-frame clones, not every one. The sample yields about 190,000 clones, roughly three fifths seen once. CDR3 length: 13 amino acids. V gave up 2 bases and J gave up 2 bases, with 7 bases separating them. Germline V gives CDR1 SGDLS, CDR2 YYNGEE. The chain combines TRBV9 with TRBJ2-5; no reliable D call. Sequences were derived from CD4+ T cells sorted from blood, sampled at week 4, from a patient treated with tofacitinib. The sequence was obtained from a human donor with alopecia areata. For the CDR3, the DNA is TGTGCCAGCAGCGTTTCCGGACAAGAGACCCAGTACTTC. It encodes CASSVSGQETQYF.